This TCR beta chain was recovered during a study of CD8 T cells in Susac syndrome. Random hexamers were used to reverse transcribe an amount of about 0.45 to 1 ug RNA. Amplification of TCR beta CDR3 spanned 54 Vbeta and 13 Jbeta via immunoSEQ multiplex PCR. TCRdb recomputed calls from the immunoSEQ multiplex PCR reads with MiXCR, one row per CDR3 protein. The table records roughly 180,000 distinct CDR3 sequences, 85% to 95% of them present only once. Negative isolation yielded CD8+ and CD4+ T cells; FACS enriched TEMRA cells. The sequenced sample consisted of CD4+ T cells from PBMCs. The clonotype was recovered from a human donor with multiple sclerosis.

CDR3 bases: TGTGCCAGCAGCCAAGGGGTAGATTCACCCCTCCACTTT. Amino acid sequence: CASSQGVDSPLHF. This chain joins TRBV3-1 and TRBJ1-6; unclear D gene. V was shortened by 1 base and J by 8 bases, with 6 bases between the two germline ends. The CDR3 covers 13 residues. Germline CDR1 and CDR2: LGHDT and YNNKEL (reference sequence).